Sequencing of this T cell receptor beta chain was carried out in a study of identical twins. Notes on the study in general: Low generation probability was overrepresented in out-of-frame alpha sequences shared by twins. Its conclusions, products of cross-sectional statistical analysis, did not come from following the same donors.

The table lists this clonotype with many counts. Antigen: not known. All of the donors were Caucasians in good health. Per the germline V gene, CDR1 is SGHRS and CDR2 is YFSETQ. V lost 0 bases and J lost 0, with 4 bases in between. The CDR3 is 13 residues long. TCRdb re-analysed the 5' RACE reads in MiXCR, keeping a single row per CDR3 protein. This sample has some 660,000 distinct CDR3 sequences, with 8.6% found just once. These records were also assigned to another study, of yellow fever vaccine responses in identical twins.

This clonotype was sampled from a young woman in good health. V usage is TRBV5-1 and J usage is TRBJ2-7; no reliable D call. The sequencing sample was made of PBMCs. CDR3 protein: CASSLENSYEQYF. Here the CDR3 DNA reads TGCGCCAGCAGCTTGGAAAACTCCTACGAGCAGTACTTC.